The clone carrying this T cell receptor (beta chain) was seen only once. Its target is unknown. Measured with immunoSEQ multiplex PCR; TCRdb has only the in-frame clones, and not every one. In the table there are more than 100,000 clones, about 91% of which are singletons. This sample is drawn from a study of T cell responses to AZD1222 COVID-19 vaccine. The study's findings and limits: There were mostly white British donors and more females than males, and clonal diversity was possibly underestimated. Baseline antibody screening turned up just a handful of seropositive AZD1222 recipients. Dominant CD4 TCR responses targeted spike regions 160-218 and 743-854. Reportedly, nearly half of unique spike TCRs recognized epitopes outside B.1.351/B.1.1.7 mutations.

This CDR3 is 14 amino acids long. Germline CDR1 MNHEY, CDR2 SVGAGI. V lost 6 bases to trimming and J lost 2 bases, with 13 bases between them. The clonotype comes from an adult in good health. The rearrangement links TRBV6-5 to TRBJ1-1; D possibly corresponds to TRBD1 (6 bases). The input for sequencing was peripheral blood, taken on day 0 of AZD1222 vaccination. The CDR3 DNA sequence: TGTGCCAGCAGCCTAGGAGGGGGAAACACTGAAGCTTTCTTT. Translating gives CASSLGGGNTEAFF.